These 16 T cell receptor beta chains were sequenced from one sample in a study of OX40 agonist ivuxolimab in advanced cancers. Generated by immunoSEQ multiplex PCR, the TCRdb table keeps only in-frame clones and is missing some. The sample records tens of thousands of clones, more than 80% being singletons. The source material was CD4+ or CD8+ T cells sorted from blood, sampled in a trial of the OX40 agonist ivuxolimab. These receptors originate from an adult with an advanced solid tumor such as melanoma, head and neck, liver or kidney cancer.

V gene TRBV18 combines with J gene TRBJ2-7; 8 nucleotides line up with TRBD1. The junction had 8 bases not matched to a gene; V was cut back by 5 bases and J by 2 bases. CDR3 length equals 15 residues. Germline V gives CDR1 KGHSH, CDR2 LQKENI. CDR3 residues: CASSEGGTGTYEQYF. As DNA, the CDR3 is TGTGCCAGCTCAGAAGGCGGGACAGGAACCTACGAGCAGTACTTC.

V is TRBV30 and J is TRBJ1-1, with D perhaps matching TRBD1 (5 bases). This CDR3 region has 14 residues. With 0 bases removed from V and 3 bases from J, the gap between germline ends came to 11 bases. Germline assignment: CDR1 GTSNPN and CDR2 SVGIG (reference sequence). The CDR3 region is CAWSVVGGDTEAFF. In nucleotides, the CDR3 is TGTGCCTGGAGTGTAGTTGGAGGGGACACTGAAGCTTTCTTT.

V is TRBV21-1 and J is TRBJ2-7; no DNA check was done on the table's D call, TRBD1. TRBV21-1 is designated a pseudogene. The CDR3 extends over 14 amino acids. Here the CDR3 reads CASSKALGAYEQYF. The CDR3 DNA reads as TGTGCCAGCAGCAAAGCCCTAGGGGCCTACGAGCAGTACTTC.

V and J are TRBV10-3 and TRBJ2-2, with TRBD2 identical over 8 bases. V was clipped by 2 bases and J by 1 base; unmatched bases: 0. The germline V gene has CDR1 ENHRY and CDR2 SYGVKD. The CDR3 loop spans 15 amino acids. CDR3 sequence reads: CAISETSGNTGELFF. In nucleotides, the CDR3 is TGTGCCATCAGTGAGACTAGCGGGAACACCGGGGAGCTGTTTTTT.

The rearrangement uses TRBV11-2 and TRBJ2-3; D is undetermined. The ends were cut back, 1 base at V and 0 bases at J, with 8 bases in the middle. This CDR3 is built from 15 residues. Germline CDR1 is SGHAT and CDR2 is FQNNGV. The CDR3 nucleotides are TGTGCCAGCAGCTTAGCGGGCAGGAGCACAGATACGCAGTATTTT. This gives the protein CASSLAGRSTDTQYF. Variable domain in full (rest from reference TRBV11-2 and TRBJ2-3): EAGVAQSPRYKIIEKRQSVAFWCNPISGHATLYWYQQILGQGPKLLIQFQNNGVVDDSQLPKDRFSAERLKGVDSTLKIQPAKLEDSAVYLCASSLAGRSTDTQYFGPGTRLTVL.

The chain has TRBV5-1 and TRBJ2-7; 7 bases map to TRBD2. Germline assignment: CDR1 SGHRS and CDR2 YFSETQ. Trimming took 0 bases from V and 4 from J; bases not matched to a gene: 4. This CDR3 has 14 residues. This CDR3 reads CASSLEGGFYEQYF. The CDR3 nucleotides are TGCGCCAGCAGCTTGGAGGGAGGGTTTTACGAGCAGTACTTC.

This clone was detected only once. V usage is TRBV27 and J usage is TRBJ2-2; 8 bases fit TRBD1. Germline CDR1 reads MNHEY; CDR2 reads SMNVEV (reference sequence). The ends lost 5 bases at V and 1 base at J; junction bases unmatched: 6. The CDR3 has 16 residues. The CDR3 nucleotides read TGTGCCAGCAGTACCCGGACAGGGAGGAACACCGGGGAGCTGTTTTTT. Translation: CASSTRTGRNTGELFF.

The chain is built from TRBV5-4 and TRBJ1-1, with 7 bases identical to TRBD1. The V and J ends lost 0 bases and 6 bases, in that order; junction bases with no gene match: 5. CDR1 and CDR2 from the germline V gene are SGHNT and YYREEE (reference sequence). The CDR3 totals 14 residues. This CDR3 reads CASSLVGGDAEAFF. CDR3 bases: TGTGCCAGCAGCTTGGTAGGGGGCGACGCTGAAGCTTTCTTT.

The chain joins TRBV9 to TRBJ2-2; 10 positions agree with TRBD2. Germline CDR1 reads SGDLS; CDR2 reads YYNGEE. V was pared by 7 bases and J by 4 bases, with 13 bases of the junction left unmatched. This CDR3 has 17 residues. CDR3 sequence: CASPGLAGVRGTGELFF. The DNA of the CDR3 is TGTGCCAGCCCTGGGCTAGCGGGAGTACGGGGCACCGGGGAGCTGTTTTTT.

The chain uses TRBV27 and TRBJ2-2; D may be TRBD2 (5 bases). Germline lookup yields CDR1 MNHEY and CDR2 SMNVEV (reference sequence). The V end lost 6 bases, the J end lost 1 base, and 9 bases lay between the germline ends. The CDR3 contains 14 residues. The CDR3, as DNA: TGTGCCAGCAGGCCCGAGGGGAACACCGGGGAGCTGTTTTTT. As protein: CASRPEGNTGELFF.

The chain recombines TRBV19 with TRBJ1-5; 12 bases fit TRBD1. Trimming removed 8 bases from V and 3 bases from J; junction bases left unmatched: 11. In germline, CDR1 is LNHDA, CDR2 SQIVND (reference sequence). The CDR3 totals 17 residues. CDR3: CASLKGQGAGDNQPQHF. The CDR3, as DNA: TGTGCCAGTTTGAAGGGACAGGGGGCAGGGGACAATCAGCCCCAGCATTTT.

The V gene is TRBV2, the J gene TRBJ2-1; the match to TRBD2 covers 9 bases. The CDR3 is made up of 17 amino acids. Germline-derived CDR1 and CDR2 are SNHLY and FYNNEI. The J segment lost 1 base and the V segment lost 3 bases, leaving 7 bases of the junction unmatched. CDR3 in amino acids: CASSDTGLAGSYNEQFF. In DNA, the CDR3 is TGTGCCAGCAGTGATACAGGCCTAGCGGGATCCTACAATGAGCAGTTCTTC. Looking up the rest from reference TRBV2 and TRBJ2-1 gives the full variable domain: EPEVTQTPSHQVTQMGQEVILRCVPISNHLYFYWYRQILGQKVEFLVSFYNNEISEKSEIFDDQFSVERPDGSNFTLKIRSTKLEDSAMYFCASSDTGLAGSYNEQFFGPGTRLTVL.

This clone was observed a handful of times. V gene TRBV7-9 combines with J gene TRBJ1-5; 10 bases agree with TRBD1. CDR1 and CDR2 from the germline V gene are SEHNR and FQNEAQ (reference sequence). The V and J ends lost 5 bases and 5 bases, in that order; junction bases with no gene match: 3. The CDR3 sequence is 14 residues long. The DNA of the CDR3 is TGTGCCAGCAGCCCAGGGACAGGGGATCAGCCCCAGCATTTT. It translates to CASSPGTGDQPQHF.

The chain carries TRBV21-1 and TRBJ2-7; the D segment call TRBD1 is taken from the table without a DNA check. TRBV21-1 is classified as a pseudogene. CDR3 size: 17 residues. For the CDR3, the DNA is TGTGCCAGCAGCAAAGGCAGGGGGCCCTGTCTGGTGTACGAGCAGTACTTC. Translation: CASSKGRGPCLVYEQYF.

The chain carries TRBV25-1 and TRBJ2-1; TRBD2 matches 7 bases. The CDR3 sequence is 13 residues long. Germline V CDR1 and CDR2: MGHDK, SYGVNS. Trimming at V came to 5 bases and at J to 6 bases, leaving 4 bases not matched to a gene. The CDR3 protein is CASSPTGGNEQFF. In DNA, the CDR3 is TGTGCCAGCAGTCCCACGGGAGGCAATGAGCAGTTCTTC.

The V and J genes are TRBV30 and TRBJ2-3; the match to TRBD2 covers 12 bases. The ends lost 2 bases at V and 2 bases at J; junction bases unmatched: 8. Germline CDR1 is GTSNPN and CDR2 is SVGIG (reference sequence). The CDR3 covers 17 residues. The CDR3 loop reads CAWSWTSGIYYTDTQYF. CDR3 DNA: TGTGCCTGGAGTTGGACTAGCGGGATTTATTACACAGATACGCAGTATTTT.